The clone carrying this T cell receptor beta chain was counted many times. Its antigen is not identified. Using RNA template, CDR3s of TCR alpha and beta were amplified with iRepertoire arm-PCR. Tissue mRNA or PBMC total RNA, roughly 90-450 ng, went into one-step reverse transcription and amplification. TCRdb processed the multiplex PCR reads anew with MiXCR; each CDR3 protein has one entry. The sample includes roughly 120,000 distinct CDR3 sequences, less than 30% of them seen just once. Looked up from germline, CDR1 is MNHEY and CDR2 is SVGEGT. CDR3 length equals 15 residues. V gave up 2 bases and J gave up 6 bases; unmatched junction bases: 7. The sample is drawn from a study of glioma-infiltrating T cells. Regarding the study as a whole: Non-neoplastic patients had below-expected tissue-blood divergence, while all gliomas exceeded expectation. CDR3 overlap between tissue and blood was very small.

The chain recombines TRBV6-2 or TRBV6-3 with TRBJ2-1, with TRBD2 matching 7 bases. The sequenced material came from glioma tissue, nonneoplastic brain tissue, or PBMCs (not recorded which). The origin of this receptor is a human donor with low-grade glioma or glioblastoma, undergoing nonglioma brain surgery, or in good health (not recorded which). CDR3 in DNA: TGTGCCAGCAGTTACGGGGGGGGAGTTAGCAATGAGCAGTTCTTC. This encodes CASSYGGGVSNEQFF.